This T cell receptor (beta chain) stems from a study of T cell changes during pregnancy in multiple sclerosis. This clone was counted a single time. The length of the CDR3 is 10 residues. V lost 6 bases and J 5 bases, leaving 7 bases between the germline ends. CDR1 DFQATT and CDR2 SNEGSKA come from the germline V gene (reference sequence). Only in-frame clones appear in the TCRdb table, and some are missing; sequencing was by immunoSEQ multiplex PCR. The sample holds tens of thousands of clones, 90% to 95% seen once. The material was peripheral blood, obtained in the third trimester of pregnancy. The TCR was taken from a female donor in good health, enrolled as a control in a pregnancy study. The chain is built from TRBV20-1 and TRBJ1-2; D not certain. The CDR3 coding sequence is TGCAGTGCCAGGAGGTATGGCTACACCTTC. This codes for CSARRYGYTF.